Following are 5 T cell receptor beta chains from one sample sequenced in a study of blood T cell repertoires in COVID-19. The repertoire was sequenced with immunoSEQ multiplex PCR; TCRdb's copy has only in-frame clones and lacks some. The data contain more than 300,000 clones, more than 70% of them seen just once; the ten biggest clones take up about 1.2%. The specimen sequenced was peripheral blood. The receptors here all came from a woman aged 45-59 years with acute or convalescent COVID-19.

The V and J genes are TRBV27 and TRBJ2-3; tentative D call: TRBD2 (5 bases). The germline CDR1 and CDR2 sequences are MNHEY and SMNVEV (reference sequence). This CDR3 has 14 amino acids. V lost 6 bases and J lost 0, with 10 bases in between. CDR3 sequence (DNA): TGTGCCAGCAGCTCCCGACTAAGCACAGATACGCAGTATTTT. It is translated as CASSSRLSTDTQYF.

The chain recombines TRBV4-2 with TRBJ1-5, with D perhaps matching TRBD1 (5 bases). This CDR3 spans 12 amino acids. Germline CDR1 and CDR2: LGHNA and YNFKEQ. V lost 6 bases, J lost 6 bases, and 9 bases lay in between. The CDR3 here is CASSRGGQPQHF. CDR3 DNA sequence: TGTGCCAGCAGTCGGGGGGGTCAGCCCCAGCATTTT.

This chain joins TRBV5-1 and TRBJ2-1; 8 bases fit TRBD2. Trimming cost V 0 bases and J 5 bases; bases outside gene matches: 13. Germline lookup yields CDR1 SGHRS and CDR2 YFSETQ. The CDR3 loop spans 18 amino acids. The CDR3: CASSLAPGGPGGHNEQFF. The CDR3 DNA sequence: TGCGCCAGCAGCTTGGCCCCGGGGGGGCCGGGGGGCCACAATGAGCAGTTCTTC.

This chain links TRBV7-2 with TRBJ2-7; 7 bases fit TRBD2. Per germline, CDR1 SGHTA and CDR2 FQGNSA. This CDR3 has 13 amino acids. Germline trimming cut 1 base from V and 7 bases from J; bases unmatched to any gene: 4. This CDR3 reads CASSLEREGEQYF. The CDR3 bases are TGTGCCAGCAGCTTAGAGAGGGAGGGGGAGCAGTACTTC.

V is TRBV15 and J is TRBJ2-3, with D tentatively TRBD1 (6 bases). The ends were cut back, 2 bases at V and 6 bases at J, with 12 bases in the middle. The CDR3 covers 14 residues. Germline V gene data show CDR1 as LNHNV and CDR2 as YYDKDF (reference sequence). CDR3 sequence reads: CATSRSLQGDTQYF. CDR3 bases: TGTGCCACCAGCAGATCGCTCCAGGGGGATACGCAGTATTTT. The full variable domain, rest sourced from reference TRBV15 and TRBJ2-3, is DAMVIQNPRYQVTQFGKPVTLSCSQTLNHNVMYWYQQKSSQAPKLLFHYYDKDFNNEADTPDNFQSRRPNTSFCFLDIRSPGLGDTAMYLCATSRSLQGDTQYFGPGTRLTVL.